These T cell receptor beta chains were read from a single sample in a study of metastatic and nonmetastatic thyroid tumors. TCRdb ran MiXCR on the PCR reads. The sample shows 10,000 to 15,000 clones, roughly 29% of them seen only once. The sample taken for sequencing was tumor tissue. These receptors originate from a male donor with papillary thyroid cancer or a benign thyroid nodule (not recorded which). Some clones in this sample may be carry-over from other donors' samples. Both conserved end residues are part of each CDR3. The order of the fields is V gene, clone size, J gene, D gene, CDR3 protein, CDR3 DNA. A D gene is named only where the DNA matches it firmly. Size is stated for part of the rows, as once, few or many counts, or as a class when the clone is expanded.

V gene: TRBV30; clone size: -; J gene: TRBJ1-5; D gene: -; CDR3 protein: CAWSAGGVSWQPQHF; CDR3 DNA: TGTGCCTGGAGTGCTGGGGGGGTTTCGTGGCAGCCCCAGCATTTT
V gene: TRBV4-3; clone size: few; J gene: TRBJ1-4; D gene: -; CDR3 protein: CASSPTDGSEKLFF; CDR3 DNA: TGCGCCAGCAGCCCGACGGATGGAAGTGAAAAACTGTTTTTT
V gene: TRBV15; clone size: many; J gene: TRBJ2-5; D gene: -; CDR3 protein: CATSRGTVGDETQYF; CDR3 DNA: TGTGCCACCAGCAGAGGGACGGTGGGCGATGAGACCCAGTACTTC
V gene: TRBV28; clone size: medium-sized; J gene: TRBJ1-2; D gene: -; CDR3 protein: CASKQNYGYTF; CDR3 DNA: TGTGCCAGCAAGCAAAACTATGGCTACACCTTC
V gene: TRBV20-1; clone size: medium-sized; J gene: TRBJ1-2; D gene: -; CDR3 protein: CSAQLQGSYGYTF; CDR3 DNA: TGCAGTGCGCAGCTACAGGGTTCCTATGGCTACACCTTC
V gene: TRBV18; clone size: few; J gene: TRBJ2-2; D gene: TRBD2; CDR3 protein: CASSPGLAGNTGELFF; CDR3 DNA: TGTGCCAGCTCACCAGGGCTAGCGGGGAACACCGGGGAGCTGTTTTTT
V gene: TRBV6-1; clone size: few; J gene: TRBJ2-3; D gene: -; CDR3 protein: CASSEKAETYTDTQYF; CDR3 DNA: TGTGCCAGCAGTGAGAAGGCGGAGACCTACACAGATACGCAGTATTTT
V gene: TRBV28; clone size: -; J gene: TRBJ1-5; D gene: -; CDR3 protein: CASCSSDRYQPQHF; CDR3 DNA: TGTGCCAGCTGTTCCTCGGACAGATATCAGCCCCAGCATTTT
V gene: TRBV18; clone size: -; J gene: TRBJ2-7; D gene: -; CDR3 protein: CASSPPGRNEQYF; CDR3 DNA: TGTGCCAGCTCACCTCCTGGACGAAACGAGCAGTACTTC
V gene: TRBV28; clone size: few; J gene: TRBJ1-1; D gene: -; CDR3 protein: CASSPHRVNTEAFF; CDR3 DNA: TGTGCCAGCAGCCCTCACAGGGTGAACACTGAAGCTTTCTTT
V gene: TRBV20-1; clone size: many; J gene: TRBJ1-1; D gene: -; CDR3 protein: CSATELRGNTEAFF; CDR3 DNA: TGCAGTGCTACCGAACTCAGGGGGAACACTGAAGCTTTCTTT
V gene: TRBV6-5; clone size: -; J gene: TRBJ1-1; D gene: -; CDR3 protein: CASSYGRGRNTETFF; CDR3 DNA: TGTGCCAGCAGTTACGGGCGGGGAAGGAACACTGAAACTTTCTTT
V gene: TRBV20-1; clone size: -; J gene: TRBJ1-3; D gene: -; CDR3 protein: CSARQAGGFSGNTIYF; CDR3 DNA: TGCAGTGCTCGACAGGCAGGTGGCTTTTCTGGAAACACCATATATTTT
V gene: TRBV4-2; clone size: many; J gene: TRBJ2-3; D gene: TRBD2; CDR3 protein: CASSQDLQRGRTDTQYF; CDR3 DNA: TGTGCCAGCAGCCAAGATCTCCAGCGGGGCCGCACAGATACGCAGTATTTT
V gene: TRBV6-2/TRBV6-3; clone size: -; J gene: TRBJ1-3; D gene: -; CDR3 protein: CATRESSGNTIYF; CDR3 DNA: TGTGCCACTAGGGAGAGCTCTGGAAACACCATATATTTT
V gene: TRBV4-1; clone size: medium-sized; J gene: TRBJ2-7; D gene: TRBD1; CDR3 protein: CASSQAAGTGKNEQYF; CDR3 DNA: TGCGCCAGCAGCCAAGCGGCCGGGACAGGCAAGAACGAGCAGTACTTC
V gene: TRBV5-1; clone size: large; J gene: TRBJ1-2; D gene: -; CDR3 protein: CASSLDDSYGYTF; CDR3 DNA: TGCGCCAGCAGCTTAGACGACAGCTATGGCTACACCTTC
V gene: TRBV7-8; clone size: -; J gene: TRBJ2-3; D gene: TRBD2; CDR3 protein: CASSLRASGMGNTQYF; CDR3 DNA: TGTGCCAGCAGCTTAAGGGCTAGCGGGATGGGTAATACGCAGTATTTT
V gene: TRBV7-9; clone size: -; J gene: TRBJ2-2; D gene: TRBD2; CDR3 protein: CASSPGGRYTGELFF; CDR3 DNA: TGTGCCAGCAGCCCGGGAGGGCGGTACACCGGGGAGCTGTTTTTT
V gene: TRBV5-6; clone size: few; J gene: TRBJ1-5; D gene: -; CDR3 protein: CDSSIRTEGNQPQHF; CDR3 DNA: TGTGACAGCAGCATCCGGACAGAGGGCAATCAGCCCCAGCATTTT
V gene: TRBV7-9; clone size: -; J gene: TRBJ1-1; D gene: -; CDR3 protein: CASSLGWGDTEAFF; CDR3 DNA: TGTGCCAGCAGCTTAGGGTGGGGGGACACTGAAGCTTTCTTT
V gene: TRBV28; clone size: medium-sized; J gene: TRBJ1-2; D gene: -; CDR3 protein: CASEETTGYGYTF; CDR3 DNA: TGTGCCAGCGAAGAGACCACAGGCTATGGCTACACCTTC
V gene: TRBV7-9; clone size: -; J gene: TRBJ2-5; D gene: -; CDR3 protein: CASSFGGNQETQYF; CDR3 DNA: TGTGCCAGCAGCTTTGGCGGGAACCAAGAGACCCAGTACTTC
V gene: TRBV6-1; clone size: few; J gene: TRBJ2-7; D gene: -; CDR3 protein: CASSAILTENYEQYF; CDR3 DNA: TGTGCCAGCAGCGCCATCCTGACAGAAAACTACGAGCAGTACTTC
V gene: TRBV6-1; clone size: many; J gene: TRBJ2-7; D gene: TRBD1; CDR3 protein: CASSERDRPYEQYF; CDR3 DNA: TGTGCCAGCAGTGAGAGGGACAGGCCCTACGAGCAGTACTTC
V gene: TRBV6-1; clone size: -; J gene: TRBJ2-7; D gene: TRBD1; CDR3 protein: CASSQGTGRALYEQYF; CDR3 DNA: TGTGCCAGCTCTCAGGGGACAGGTAGGGCCCTCTACGAGCAGTACTTC